This TCR beta chain was documented in a study of blood T cell repertoires in COVID-19. Clones were read by immunoSEQ multiplex PCR, and TCRdb kept only the in-frame ones, dropping some. The table records around 450,000 clones, roughly 90% of them present only once. There are 17 residues in the CDR3. Germline values: CDR1 MGHRA, CDR2 YSYEKL. V lost 4 bases, J lost 9 bases, and 25 bases lay in between. The TCR sequence derives from a woman under 40 with acute or convalescent COVID-19. The sequencing input was peripheral blood. The chain employs TRBV4-1 and TRBJ2-1; maybe TRBD1 (6 bases). CDR3 nucleotide sequence: TGCGCCAGCAGCCCCCAACCCGGGCTAACAGGGCTTACTGAGCAGTTCTTC. It encodes CASSPQPGLTGLTEQFF.